This T cell receptor beta chain was recovered during a study of identical twins. This CDR3 comprises 14 residues. CDR1 is MNHNS, CDR2 SASEGT, per germline. The V gene end was trimmed by 4 bases and the J gene end by 10 bases; junction bases not matched to a gene: 6. Study outcomes and limitations: Excess twin sharing in beta out-of-frame sequences was weaker. Sequences that were out-of-frame, alpha and twin-shared displayed an excess of low generation probability. Conclusions were based on cross-sectional statistical analysis, without following the same donors. The models gave estimates that fell short of the out-of-frame TCR alpha sharing seen in monozygotic twins.

In this sample, this clonotype turned up a few times. What it recognizes is unknown. One entry per CDR3 protein, called by TCRdb with MiXCR from the 5' RACE reads. The data contain around 490,000 distinct CDR3 sequences, approximately 15% of them singletons. The data also belong to a second study, concerning yellow fever vaccine responses in identical twins.

The V gene is TRBV6-1, the J gene TRBJ2-1; 11 bases agree with TRBD2. What was sequenced was CD4+ T cells sorted from blood. The receptor was isolated from a woman aged 18-29 years in good health. The chain's CDR3 is CASSATSGKGEQFF. The CDR3 DNA is TGTGCCAGCAGTGCGACTAGCGGGAAGGGGGAGCAGTTCTTC.